This T cell receptor (beta chain) appears in the sequencing data of a study of T-cell memory formation after mild COVID-19. This clonotype was detected a few times. J gave up 2 bases and V 5 bases, and 5 bases lay outside the gene matches. CDR1 and CDR2 from the germline V gene are SGHTA and FQGNSA. This CDR3 spans 14 amino acids. One entry per CDR3 protein, called by TCRdb with MiXCR from the 5' RACE reads. The sample has over 250,000 distinct CDR3 sequences, roughly 15% seen once. This clonotype was sampled from a man aged 18 to 29 who had mild COVID-19 (a few samples of this study predate the infection). Cell type and time point are not known. Sequencing used PBMCs or a T cell subset sorted from them (not recorded which). The chain is built from TRBV7-2 and TRBJ2-7; TRBD1 aligns across 8 bases. The DNA for the CDR3 is TGTGCCAGCAGCCACCGGACAGGGACCTACGAGCAGTACTTC. It yields the protein CASSHRTGTYEQYF.